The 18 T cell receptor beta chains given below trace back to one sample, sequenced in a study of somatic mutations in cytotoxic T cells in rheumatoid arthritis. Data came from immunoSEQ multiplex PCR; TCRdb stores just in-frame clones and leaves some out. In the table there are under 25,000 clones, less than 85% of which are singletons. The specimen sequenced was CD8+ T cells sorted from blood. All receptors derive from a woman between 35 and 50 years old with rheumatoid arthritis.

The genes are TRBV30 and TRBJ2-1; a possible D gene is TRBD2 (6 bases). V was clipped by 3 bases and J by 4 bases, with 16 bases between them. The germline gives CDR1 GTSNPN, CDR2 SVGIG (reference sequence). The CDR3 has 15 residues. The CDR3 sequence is CAWRVSGRLYNEQFF. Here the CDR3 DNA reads TGTGCCTGGAGGGTTAGCGGCAGGCTTTACAATGAGCAGTTCTTC. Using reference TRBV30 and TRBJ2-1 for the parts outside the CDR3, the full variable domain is SQTIHQWPATLVQPVGSPLSLECTVEGTSNPNLYWYRQAAGRGLQLLFYSVGIGQISSEVPQNLSASRPQDRQFILSSKKLLLSDSGFYLCAWRVSGRLYNEQFFGPGTRLTVL.

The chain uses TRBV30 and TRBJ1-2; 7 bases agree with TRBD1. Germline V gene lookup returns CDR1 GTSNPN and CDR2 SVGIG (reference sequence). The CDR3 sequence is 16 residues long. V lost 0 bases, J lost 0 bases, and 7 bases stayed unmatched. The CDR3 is CAWSVGTGATNYGYTF. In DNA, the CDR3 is TGTGCCTGGAGTGTTGGTACAGGGGCCACTAACTATGGCTACACCTTC. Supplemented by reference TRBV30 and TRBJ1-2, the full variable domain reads SQTIHQWPATLVQPVGSPLSLECTVEGTSNPNLYWYRQAAGRGLQLLFYSVGIGQISSEVPQNLSASRPQDRQFILSSKKLLLSDSGFYLCAWSVGTGATNYGYTFGSGTRLTVV.

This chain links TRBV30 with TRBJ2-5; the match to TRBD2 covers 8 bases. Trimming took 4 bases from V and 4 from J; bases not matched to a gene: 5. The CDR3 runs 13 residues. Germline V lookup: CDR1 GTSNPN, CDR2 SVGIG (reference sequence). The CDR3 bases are TGTGCCTGGACCCGGGGGGGCCGAGAGACCCAGTACTTC. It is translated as CAWTRGGRETQYF. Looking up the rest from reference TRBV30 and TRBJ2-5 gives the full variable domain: SQTIHQWPATLVQPVGSPLSLECTVEGTSNPNLYWYRQAAGRGLQLLFYSVGIGQISSEVPQNLSASRPQDRQFILSSKKLLLSDSGFYLCAWTRGGRETQYFGPGTRLLVL.

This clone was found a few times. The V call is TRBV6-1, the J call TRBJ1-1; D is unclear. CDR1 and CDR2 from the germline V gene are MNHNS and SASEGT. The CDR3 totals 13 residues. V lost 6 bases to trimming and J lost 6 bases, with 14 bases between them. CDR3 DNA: TGTGCCAGCAGCTCGACCGACATTCCTGAAGCTTTCTTT. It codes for CASSSTDIPEAFF.

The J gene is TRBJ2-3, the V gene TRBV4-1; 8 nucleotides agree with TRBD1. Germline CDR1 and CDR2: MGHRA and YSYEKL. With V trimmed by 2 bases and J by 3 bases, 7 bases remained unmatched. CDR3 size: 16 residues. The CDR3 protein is CASSQPRTGQTDTQYF. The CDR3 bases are TGCGCCAGCAGCCAACCCCGGACAGGGCAAACAGATACGCAGTATTTT.

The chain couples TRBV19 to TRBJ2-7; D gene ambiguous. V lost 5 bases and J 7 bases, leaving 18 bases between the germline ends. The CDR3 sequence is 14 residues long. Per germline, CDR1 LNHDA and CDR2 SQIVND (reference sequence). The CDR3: CASSEVLNPSEQYF. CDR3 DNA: TGTGCCAGTAGTGAAGTACTAAATCCCTCAGAGCAGTACTTC.

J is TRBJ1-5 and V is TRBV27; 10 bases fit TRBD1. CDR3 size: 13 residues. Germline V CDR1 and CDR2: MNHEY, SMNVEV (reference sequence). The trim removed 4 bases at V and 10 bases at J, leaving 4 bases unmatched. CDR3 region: CASSSTGGGPQHF. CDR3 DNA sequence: TGTGCCAGCAGTTCGACAGGGGGCGGCCCCCAGCATTTT.

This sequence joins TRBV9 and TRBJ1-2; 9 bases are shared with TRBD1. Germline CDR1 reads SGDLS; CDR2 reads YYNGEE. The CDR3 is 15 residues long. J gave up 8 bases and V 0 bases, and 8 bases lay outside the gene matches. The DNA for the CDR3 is TGTGCCAGCAGCGTAGATACAGGGGGCGCGAGAGGCTACACCTTC. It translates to CASSVDTGGARGYTF.

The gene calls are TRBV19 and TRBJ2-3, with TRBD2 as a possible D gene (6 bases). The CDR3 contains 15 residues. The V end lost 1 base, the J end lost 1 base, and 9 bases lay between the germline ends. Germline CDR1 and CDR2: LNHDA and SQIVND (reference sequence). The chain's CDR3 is CASSIGASGTDTQYF. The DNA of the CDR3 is TGTGCCAGTAGTATAGGGGCTAGCGGCACAGATACGCAGTATTTT. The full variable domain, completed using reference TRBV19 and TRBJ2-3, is DGGITQSPKYLFRKEGQNVTLSCEQNLNHDAMYWYRQDPGQGLRLIYYSQIVNDFQKGDIAEGYSVSREKKESFPLTVTSAQKNPTAFYLCASSIGASGTDTQYFGPGTRLTVL.

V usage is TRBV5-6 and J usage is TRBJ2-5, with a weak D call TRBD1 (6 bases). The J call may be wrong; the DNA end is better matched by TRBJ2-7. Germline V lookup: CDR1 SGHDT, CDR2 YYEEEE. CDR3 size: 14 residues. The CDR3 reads CASSYTRGDYEQYF. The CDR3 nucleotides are TGTGCCAGCAGCTACACCAGGGGAGATTACGAGCAGTACTTC.

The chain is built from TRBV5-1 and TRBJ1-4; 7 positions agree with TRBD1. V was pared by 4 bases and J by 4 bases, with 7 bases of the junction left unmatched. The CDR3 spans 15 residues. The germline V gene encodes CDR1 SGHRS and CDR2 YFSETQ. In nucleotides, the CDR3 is TGCGCCAGCAGCCATGGGACAGACCTTAATGAAAAACTGTTTTTT. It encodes CASSHGTDLNEKLFF.

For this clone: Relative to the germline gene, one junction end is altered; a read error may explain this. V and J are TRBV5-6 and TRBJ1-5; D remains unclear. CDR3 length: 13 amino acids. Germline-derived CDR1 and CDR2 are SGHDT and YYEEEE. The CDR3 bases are TGTGCCAGCAGTTTGGGCTCCGGGGAGGCCCAGCATTTT. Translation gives CASSLGSGEAQHF.

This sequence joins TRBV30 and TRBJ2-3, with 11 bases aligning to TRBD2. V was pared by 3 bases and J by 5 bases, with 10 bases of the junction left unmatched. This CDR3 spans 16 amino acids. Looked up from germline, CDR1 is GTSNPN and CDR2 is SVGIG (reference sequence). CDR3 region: CAWSGLAGTPGDTQYF. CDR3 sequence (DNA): TGTGCCTGGAGCGGACTAGCGGGTACCCCGGGAGATACGCAGTATTTT. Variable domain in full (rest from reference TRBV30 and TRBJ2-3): SQTIHQWPATLVQPVGSPLSLECTVEGTSNPNLYWYRQAAGRGLQLLFYSVGIGQISSEVPQNLSASRPQDRQFILSSKKLLLSDSGFYLCAWSGLAGTPGDTQYFGPGTRLTVL.

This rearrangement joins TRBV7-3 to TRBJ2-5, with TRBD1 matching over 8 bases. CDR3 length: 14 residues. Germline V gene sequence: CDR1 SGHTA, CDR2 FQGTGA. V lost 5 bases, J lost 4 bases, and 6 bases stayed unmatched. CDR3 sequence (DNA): TGTGCCAGCAGCCTGACAGGGGTCGGAGAGACCCAGTACTTC. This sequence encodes CASSLTGVGETQYF.

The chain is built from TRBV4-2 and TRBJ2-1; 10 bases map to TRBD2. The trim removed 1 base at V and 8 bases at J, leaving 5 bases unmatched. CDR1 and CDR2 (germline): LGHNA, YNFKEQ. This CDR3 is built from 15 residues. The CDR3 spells CASSQGTSGWDEQFF. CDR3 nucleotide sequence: TGTGCCAGCAGCCAAGGGACTAGCGGTTGGGATGAGCAGTTCTTC.

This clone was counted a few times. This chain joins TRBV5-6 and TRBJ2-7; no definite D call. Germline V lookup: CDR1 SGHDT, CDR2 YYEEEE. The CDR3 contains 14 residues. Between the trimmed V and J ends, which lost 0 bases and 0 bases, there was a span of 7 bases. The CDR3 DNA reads TGTGCCAGCAGCTTGGGAGCGATCTCCTACGAGCAGTACTTC. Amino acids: CASSLGAISYEQYF.

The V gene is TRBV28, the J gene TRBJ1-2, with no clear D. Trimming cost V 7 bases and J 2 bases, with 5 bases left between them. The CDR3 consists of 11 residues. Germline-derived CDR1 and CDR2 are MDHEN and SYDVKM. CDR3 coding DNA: TGTGCCAGCACGTTCAACTATGGCTACACCTTC. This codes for CASTFNYGYTF.

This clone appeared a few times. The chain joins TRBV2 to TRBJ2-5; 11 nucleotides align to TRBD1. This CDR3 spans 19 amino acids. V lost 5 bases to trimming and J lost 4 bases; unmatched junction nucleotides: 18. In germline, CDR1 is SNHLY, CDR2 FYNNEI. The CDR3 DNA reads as TGTGCCAGCAGTTCTGAGGGAGGGACAGGGGGTTTCTTCGGAGAGACCCAGTACTTC. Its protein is CASSSEGGTGGFFGETQYF.